The T cell receptor beta chain under discussion was sequenced for a study of shared clonotypes between healthy human individuals. The protocol was immunoSEQ multiplex PCR, while the TCRdb copy is restricted to in-frame clones and leaves out a portion. Counted here are about 2.2 million clones, over 85% occurring once; the ten biggest clones make up around 1.7%. V dropped 3 bases and J dropped 3; count of bases not matched to a gene: 4. Germline loops: CDR1 SEHNR, CDR2 FQNEAQ (reference sequence). The CDR3 spans 16 residues. CD45RO-negative cells were positively selected for CCR7, leaving out terminally differentiated effector memory CD45RA+ cells.

The source of this sequence is a young man in good health. Some clones in this sample may be carry-over from other donors' samples. Material: naive CD8+ T cells from PBMCs. The chain combines TRBV7-9 with TRBJ2-1; TRBD2 agrees at 11 bases. The CDR3 loop is CASSFPTSGDYNEQFF. The DNA of the CDR3 is TGTGCCAGCAGCTTCCCGACTAGCGGGGACTACAATGAGCAGTTCTTC.